The table lists the clone carrying this T cell receptor (beta chain) with many counts. Its antigen is unknown. The data were taken from a study of T cells after yellow fever vaccination. CDR1 is SGHRS, CDR2 YFSETQ, per germline. There are 9 residues in the CDR3. V lost 5 bases and J lost 6, with 3 bases in between. TCRdb independently ran MiXCR on the 5' RACE reads; one entry per CDR3 protein. The sample lists hundreds of thousands of distinct CDR3 sequences, under 15% seen once, with roughly 3.1% in the top ten. Study-level findings and limits: Contamination by abundant bulk-population clonotypes could be present in FACS-sorted repertoires.

The rearrangement links TRBV5-1 to TRBJ2-7; D is undetermined. Sample: CD4+ T cells sorted from PBMCs, taken 15 days after the yellow fever booster vaccination. This clonotype was sampled from a man in his late teens or twenties who received the YFV17D yellow fever vaccine. CDR3 bases: TGCGCCAGCAGTTTCGAGCAGTACTTC. Protein: CASSFEQYF.